The entry that follows covers one T cell receptor beta chain sequence. As yet, its antigen is unknown. This sample is part of a study of chemoradiotherapy in HPV16-positive cancers. Study-level background: Two HPV16-positive patients' cells yielded candidate HPV-specific clones and common motifs.

Whole-study findings and limits: Non-HPV-specific T cells did not expand in tumors during treatment, whereas candidate HPV-specific clones and E7-related motifs did.

Produced via immunoSEQ multiplex PCR; TCRdb's table is partial and in-frame only. The sample lists roughly 15,000 clones, 65% to 85% occurring once. The CDR3 is 14 residues long. V was trimmed by 0 bases and J by 2 bases, leaving 8 bases between them. Looked up from germline, CDR1 is SGHRS and CDR2 is YFSETQ. This sequence originates from a human donor with HPV-associated anogenital cancer. The chain is built from TRBV5-1 and TRBJ1-2; possibly TRBD1 for D (5 bases). Collection took place from a patient who underwent chemoradiotherapy. The chain's CDR3 is CASSLEGQNYGYTF. DNA for the CDR3: TGCGCCAGCAGCTTGGAGGGGCAGAACTATGGCTACACCTTC.